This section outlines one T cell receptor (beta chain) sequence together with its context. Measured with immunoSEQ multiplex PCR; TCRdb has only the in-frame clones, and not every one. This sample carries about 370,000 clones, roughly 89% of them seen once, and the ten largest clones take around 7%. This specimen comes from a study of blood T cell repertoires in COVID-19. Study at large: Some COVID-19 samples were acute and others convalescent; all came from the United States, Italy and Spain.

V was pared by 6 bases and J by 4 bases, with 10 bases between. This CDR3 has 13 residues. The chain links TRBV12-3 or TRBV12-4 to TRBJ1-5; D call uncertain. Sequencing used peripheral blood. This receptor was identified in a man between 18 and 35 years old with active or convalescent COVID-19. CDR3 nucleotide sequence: TGTGCCAGCAGCTACGACATTAATCAGCCCCAGCATTTT. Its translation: CASSYDINQPQHF.